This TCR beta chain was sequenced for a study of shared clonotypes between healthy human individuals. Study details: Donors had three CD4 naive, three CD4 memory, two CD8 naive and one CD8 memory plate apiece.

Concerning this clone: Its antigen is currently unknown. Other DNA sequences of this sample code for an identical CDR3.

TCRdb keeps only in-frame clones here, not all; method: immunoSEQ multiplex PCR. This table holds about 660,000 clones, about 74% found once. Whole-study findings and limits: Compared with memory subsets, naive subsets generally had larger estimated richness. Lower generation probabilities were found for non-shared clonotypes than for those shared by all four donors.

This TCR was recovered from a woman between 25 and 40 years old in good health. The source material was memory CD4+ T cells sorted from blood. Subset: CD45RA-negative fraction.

This CDR3 is CASSLESQETQYF. CDR3 nucleotides: TGTGCCAGCAGCCTTGAGTCACAAGAGACCCAGTACTTC. This rearrangement joins TRBV5-4 to TRBJ2-5; D call uncertain. The CDR3 totals 13 residues. CDR1 SGHNT and CDR2 YYREEE come from the germline V gene (reference sequence). V shed 4 bases and J shed 2 bases, with 9 bases lying between them.